A single sample is the source of the 25 T cell receptor beta chains below, sequenced in a study of PD-L1 blockade in urothelial cancer (dated by TCRdb to 2016 to 2017). Preparation of the library involved the immunoSEQ multiplex PCR assay. TCRdb re-hosts the immuneACCESS table, in-frame sequences only. Its copies lack some clones; in the studies checked, an unresolved V gene accounts for under half of them, and the cause for the rest is not known. For this sample there are tens of thousands of clones; 84% appear just once. More than 2% of the sample belongs to the ten largest clones. What the time point label conveys for this sample: pretreatment peripheral blood. The material was PBMCs, obtained around atezolizumab (anti-PD-L1) treatment. The receptors were sampled from a man in his fifties or sixties with urothelial cancer.

V and J are TRBV2 and TRBJ2-2; TRBD1 aligns across 7 bases. V lost 7 bases to trimming and J lost 5 bases; unmatched junction nucleotides: 7. CDR3 size: 14 residues. Germline CDR1 SNHLY, CDR2 FYNNEI. CDR3 sequence: CASNQGVSTGELFF. The DNA of the CDR3 is TGTGCCAGCAATCAGGGGGTTAGTACCGGGGAGCTGTTTTTT. Supplemented by reference TRBV2 and TRBJ2-2, the full variable domain reads EPEVTQTPSHQVTQMGQEVILRCVPISNHLYFYWYRQILGQKVEFLVSFYNNEISEKSEIFDDQFSVERPDGSNFTLKIRSTKLEDSAMYFCASNQGVSTGELFFGEGSRLTVL.

The V gene is TRBV19, the J gene TRBJ2-5, with D possibly TRBD2 on 6 matching bases. CDR3 length equals 14 residues. Trimming cost V 7 bases and J 5 bases, with 17 bases left between them. Per germline, CDR1 LNHDA and CDR2 SQIVND (reference sequence). The CDR3 DNA sequence: TGTGCCAGTAAGGGGTCGGGGAGGCGGGAGACCCAGTACTTC. This translates into CASKGSGRRETQYF.

V is TRBV11-2 and J is TRBJ2-2; D unresolved. Germline V CDR1 and CDR2: SGHAT, FQNNGV. This CDR3 has 14 amino acids. V dropped 3 bases and J dropped 1 base, with 6 bases sitting between them. The CDR3 nucleotides are TGTGCCAGCAGCTTCTCCAGGAACACCGGGGAGCTGTTTTTT. This sequence encodes CASSFSRNTGELFF.

This sequence joins TRBV5-4 and TRBJ2-1, with D possibly matching TRBD2 (6 bases). Trimming removed 1 base at V and 1 base at J, with 12 bases between. The germline gives CDR1 SGHNT, CDR2 YYREEE (reference sequence). This CDR3 is 16 amino acids long. Here the CDR3 reads CASSLYPGRSYNEQFF. As DNA, the CDR3 is TGTGCCAGCAGCTTGTATCCCGGGAGATCCTACAATGAGCAGTTCTTC.

Points on this clone: One end of the junction fails to match germline, which may point to a read error. This chain links TRBV7-2 with TRBJ2-6; TRBD2 matches at 7 bases. This CDR3 is 12 amino acids long. CDR1 and CDR2 (germline): SGHTA, FQGNSA. The CDR3 here is CASSLGGRGGSF. As DNA, the CDR3 is TGTGCCAGCAGCTTAGGGGGGAGGGGCGGCTCTTTC.

The table lists this clone with a few counts. V and J are TRBV12-5 and TRBJ2-1; perhaps TRBD1 as D (5 bases). Germline CDR1 LGHNT, CDR2 FRNRAP. This CDR3 is 15 amino acids long. V was trimmed by 3 bases and J by 0 bases, leaving 9 bases between them. CDR3 DNA sequence: TGTGCTAGTGGTTTAGCAGGGCCCTCCTACAATGAGCAGTTCTTC. Translated, it gives CASGLAGPSYNEQFF. The whole variable domain, filled in from reference TRBV12-5 and TRBJ2-1, reads DARVTQTPRHKVTEMGQEVTMRCQPILGHNTVFWYRQTMMQGLELLAYFRNRAPLDDSGMPKDRFSAEMPDATLATLKIQPSEPRDSAVYFCASGLAGPSYNEQFFGPGTRLTVL.

This clone showed up just once. The chain couples TRBV10-3 to TRBJ2-3; possibly TRBD2 for D (6 bases). The V end lost 0 bases, the J end lost 0 bases, and 10 bases lay between the germline ends. The CDR3 totals 16 residues. Germline V lookup: CDR1 ENHRY, CDR2 SYGVKD. CDR3 in DNA: TGTGCCATCAGTGAGTCCCCTCTAGCGAGCACAGATACGCAGTATTTT. Its translation: CAISESPLASTDTQYF.

This chain connects TRBV19 to TRBJ1-3; a possible D gene is TRBD1 (6 bases). The germline gives CDR1 LNHDA, CDR2 SQIVND (reference sequence). Trimming shortened V by 9 bases and J by 8 bases, and 23 bases separated the two germline ends. This CDR3 contains 15 residues. CDR3 protein: CASSTRLDSPDTIYF. The CDR3 DNA is TGTGCCAGCTCAACCCGGCTGGACAGTCCGGACACCATATATTTT.

This clone occurred a few times. J is TRBJ1-1 and V is TRBV2; D remains unclear. CDR1 SNHLY and CDR2 FYNNEI come from the germline V gene. Trimming removed 3 bases from V and 11 bases from J, with 10 bases in between. The CDR3 is 11 residues long. The CDR3 here is CASSERVRAFF. CDR3 in DNA: TGTGCCAGCAGTGAGAGGGTGAGGGCTTTCTTT. The full variable domain, rest sourced from reference TRBV2 and TRBJ1-1, is EPEVTQTPSHQVTQMGQEVILRCVPISNHLYFYWYRQILGQKVEFLVSFYNNEISEKSEIFDDQFSVERPDGSNFTLKIRSTKLEDSAMYFCASSERVRAFFGQGTRLTVV.

V usage is TRBV27 and J usage is TRBJ2-3, with 8 nucleotides matching TRBD2. J lost 3 bases, V lost 4 bases, and 12 bases had no gene match. Germline CDR1 reads MNHEY; CDR2 reads SMNVEV (reference sequence). The CDR3 loop spans 17 amino acids. Here the CDR3 DNA reads TGTGCCAGCAGTTCCTCCCGCCCACGGGGGGGAACAGATACGCAGTATTTT. Its translation is CASSSSRPRGGTDTQYF.

The chain has TRBV30 and TRBJ2-7, with 7 bases that match TRBD1. The CDR3 contains 14 residues. Germline V gene lookup returns CDR1 GTSNPN and CDR2 SVGIG (reference sequence). J was trimmed by 1 base and V by 0 bases; bases with no gene match: 3. CDR3 DNA sequence: TGTGCCTGGAGTGTAAGGGGGCCGTCCTACGAGCAGTACTTC. It encodes CAWSVRGPSYEQYF. Using reference TRBV30 and TRBJ2-7 for the parts outside the CDR3, the full variable domain is SQTIHQWPATLVQPVGSPLSLECTVEGTSNPNLYWYRQAAGRGLQLLFYSVGIGQISSEVPQNLSASRPQDRQFILSSKKLLLSDSGFYLCAWSVRGPSYEQYFGPGTRLTVT.

This clone was seen a single time. The chain is built from TRBV11-2 and TRBJ2-7; D not resolved. The CDR3 covers 13 residues. The V and J ends lost 2 bases and 5 bases respectively, with 10 bases between them. Germline V gene data show CDR1 as SGHAT and CDR2 as FQNNGV. CDR3 DNA sequence: TGTGCCAGCAGCTTACAAGCGATCAACGAGCAGTACTTC. Encoded protein: CASSLQAINEQYF.

The gene calls are TRBV2 and TRBJ1-2, with no clear D. The germline V gene has CDR1 SNHLY and CDR2 FYNNEI. The CDR3 is 15 residues long. The V end was cut by 2 bases, the J end by 4 bases, with 14 bases between. CDR3 in DNA: TGTGCCAGCAGTGAAACCCGGCAGGAGGGCTATGGCTACACCTTC. As protein: CASSETRQEGYGYTF.

The V and J genes are TRBV11-2 and TRBJ1-2; 8 nucleotides match TRBD1. Looked up from germline, CDR1 is SGHAT and CDR2 is FQNNGV. V was clipped by 4 bases and J by 0 bases; unmatched bases: 16. The CDR3 is 19 amino acids. The CDR3, as DNA: TGTGCCAGCAGCTCCCCAAGAGGACGGGACAGGCCTTCTAACTATGGCTACACCTTC. Translating gives CASSSPRGRDRPSNYGYTF.

CDR3 protein: CASSLVRGLSSGELFF. DNA of the CDR3: TGTGCCAGCAGCTTAGTCCGGGGACTCTCGAGCGGGGAGCTGTTTTTT. The rearrangement links TRBV7-9 to TRBJ2-2; tentatively, D is TRBD2 (6 bases). Germline CDR1 reads SEHNR; CDR2 reads FQNEAQ (reference sequence). The CDR3 is made up of 16 amino acids. The V and J ends lost 1 base and 7 bases respectively, with 16 bases between them.

This clone showed up just once. The rearrangement links TRBV18 to TRBJ2-1; D is undetermined. Germline CDR1 reads KGHSH; CDR2 reads LQKENI. This CDR3 has 17 residues. Trimming stripped 3 bases from V and 0 bases from J, with 15 bases between. DNA of the CDR3: TGTGCCAGCTCACCCCCGCCGCGAGCAAGCTCCTACAATGAGCAGTTCTTC. As protein: CASSPPPRASSYNEQFF.

This chain connects TRBV6-6 to TRBJ1-1; 9 bases map to TRBD1. The J segment lost 7 bases and the V segment lost 5 bases, leaving 8 bases of the junction unmatched. CDR1 is MNHNY, CDR2 SVGAGI, per germline (reference sequence). The CDR3 has 14 residues. CDR3 in amino acids: CASSIWTGANEAFF. The CDR3, as DNA: TGTGCCAGCAGTATATGGACAGGGGCGAATGAAGCTTTCTTT.

The DNA of the CDR3 is TGTGCCAGCAGTACCCAGACAGGGCTAGGGGAAAAACTGTTTTTT. Translation gives CASSTQTGLGEKLFF. This chain connects TRBV28 to TRBJ1-4, with TRBD1 identical over 7 bases. CDR3 size: 15 residues. Germline-derived CDR1 and CDR2 are MDHEN and SYDVKM. V was clipped by 5 bases and J by 8 bases; unmatched bases: 11.

The rearrangement uses TRBV7-2 and TRBJ2-7; the match to TRBD2 covers 8 bases. Trimming cost V 0 bases and J 4 bases; bases outside gene matches: 5. Looked up from germline, CDR1 is SGHTA and CDR2 is FQGNSA. This CDR3 is 15 amino acids long. CDR3 protein: CASSLAVSSGYEQYF. CDR3 nucleotides: TGTGCCAGCAGCTTAGCGGTGTCTAGCGGGTACGAGCAGTACTTC.

This clone was recorded once. The chain is built from TRBV5-6 and TRBJ2-7; D may be TRBD1 (5 bases). Germline CDR1 SGHDT, CDR2 YYEEEE. Trimming stripped 2 bases from V and 5 bases from J, with 17 bases between. CDR3 size: 15 residues. CDR3: CASSLGFREVNEQYF. Written as DNA, the CDR3 is TGTGCCAGCAGCTTAGGTTTCAGGGAAGTCAACGAGCAGTACTTC.

For the CDR3, the DNA is TGTGCCAGCAGTGAAGGACAGGTGGCCGACGAGCAGTACTTC. Translated, it gives CASSEGQVADEQYF. The chain employs TRBV6-1 and TRBJ2-7, with D possibly matching TRBD1 (6 bases). Trimming stripped 1 base from V and 5 bases from J, with 12 bases between. This CDR3 has 14 amino acids. The germline gives CDR1 MNHNS, CDR2 SASEGT.

This clone showed up just a few times. The chain recombines TRBV7-9 with TRBJ1-2; weak D call: TRBD1 (6 bases). Trimming pared 5 bases from V and 11 bases from J, leaving 18 bases between. Germline assignment: CDR1 SEHNR and CDR2 FQNEAQ (reference sequence). CDR3 length equals 13 residues. The CDR3 is CASSPRGQESYTF. DNA of the CDR3: TGTGCCAGCAGCCCCAGGGGCCAAGAAAGTTACACCTTC.

V is TRBV9 and J is TRBJ2-5, with no clear D. Germline V CDR1 and CDR2: SGDLS, YYNGEE. The CDR3 covers 13 residues. V lost 1 base, J lost 3 bases, and 7 bases lay in between. The CDR3 here is CASSVSVEETQYF. CDR3 bases: TGTGCCAGCAGCGTAAGCGTCGAAGAGACCCAGTACTTC. Based on the CDR3 plus reference TRBV9 and TRBJ2-5, the full variable domain is DSGVTQTPKHLITATGQRVTLRCSPRSGDLSVYWYQQSLDQGLQFLIQYYNGEERAKGNILERFSAQQFPDLHSELNLSSLELGDSALYFCASSVSVEETQYFGPGTRLLVL.

The chain uses TRBV7-2 and TRBJ2-5; a weak D match, TRBD1 (6 bases). Germline V gives CDR1 SGHTA, CDR2 FQGNSA. Trimming took off 3 bases at V and 5 bases at J, with 13 bases between the two ends. This CDR3 has 14 amino acids. The CDR3 loop is CASSLNTGMETQYF. Here the CDR3 DNA reads TGTGCCAGCAGCTTGAATACAGGGATGGAGACCCAGTACTTC.

The rearrangement links TRBV5-8 to TRBJ1-6; TRBD1 aligns across 9 bases. Germline values: CDR1 SGHTS, CDR2 YDEGEE. The CDR3 totals 15 residues. Trimming took 1 base from V and 10 from J; bases not matched to a gene: 6. DNA for the CDR3: TGTGCCAGCAGCTTGAAAGGGACAGGGCCCTCACCCCTCCACTTT. It specifies CASSLKGTGPSPLHF. Together with reference TRBV5-8 and TRBJ1-6, the CDR3 gives the full variable domain: EAGVTQSPTHLIKTRGQQATLRCSPISGHTSVYWYQQALGLGLQFLLWYDEGEERNRGNFPPRFSGRQFPNYSSELNVNALELEDSALYLCASSLKGTGPSPLHFGNGTRLTVT.